This paragraph covers one T cell receptor (beta chain) sequence. The antigen is not known. The data originate from a study of shared clonotypes between healthy human individuals. General study results and limits: All-four-donor shared clonotypes had higher generation probabilities than non-shared clonotypes did.

Terminally differentiated effector memory CD45RA+ cells were excluded from the naive CD8 cells, which were CD45RO-negative and positively selected for CCR7. Data came from immunoSEQ multiplex PCR; TCRdb stores just in-frame clones and leaves some out. The sample holds approximately 810,000 clones, about 91% seen once. Germline lookup yields CDR1 MGHDK and CDR2 SYGVNS. This CDR3 comprises 16 residues. Trimming removed 4 bases at V and 1 base at J, with 16 bases between. The V gene is TRBV25-1, the J gene TRBJ2-5; a weak D match, TRBD1 (6 bases). This TCR derives from a man aged 30-40 years in good health. The specimen was naive CD8+ T cells sorted from blood. The CDR3 sequence is CASSVIGTSLQETQYF. In DNA, the CDR3 is TGTGCCAGCAGTGTTATCGGGACATCCCTCCAAGAGACCCAGTACTTC.